This T cell receptor beta chain originates from a study of sequential checkpoint blockade in melanoma. On the study more broadly: After both sequences, patients received maintenance nivolumab.

Treatment noted: randomized to nivolumab then ipilimumab (arm A) or the reverse (arm B). The table came from immunoSEQ multiplex PCR; TCRdb's copy has only in-frame clones and leaves some out. The data show 6,500 to 8,500 clones, less than 65% seen once. From germline, CDR1 is MNHNS and CDR2 SASEGT. The ends were cut back, 5 bases at V and 5 bases at J, with 16 bases in the middle. CDR3 size: 14 residues. The sequencing here drew on CD8+ T cells sorted from blood (inferred from file names), taken from a patient given nivolumab and ipilimumab in sequence. This chain joins TRBV6-1 and TRBJ2-7; possible D gene TRBD2, 6 bases. The receptor's source is a human donor with melanoma. This chain's CDR3 is CASSTSGTLHEQYF. In nucleotides, the CDR3 is TGTGCCAGCAGTACTTCTGGGACTCTCCACGAGCAGTACTTC.